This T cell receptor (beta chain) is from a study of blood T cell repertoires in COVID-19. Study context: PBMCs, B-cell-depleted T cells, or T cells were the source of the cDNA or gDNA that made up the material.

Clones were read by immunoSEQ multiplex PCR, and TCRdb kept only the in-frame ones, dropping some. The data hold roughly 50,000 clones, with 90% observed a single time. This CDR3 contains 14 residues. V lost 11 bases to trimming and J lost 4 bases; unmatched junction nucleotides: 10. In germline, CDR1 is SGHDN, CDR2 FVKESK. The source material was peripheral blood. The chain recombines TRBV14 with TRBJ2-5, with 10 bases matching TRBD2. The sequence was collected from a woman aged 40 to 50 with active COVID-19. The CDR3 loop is CAPRAGGVPETQYF. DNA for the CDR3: TGTGCCCCCCGAGCGGGGGGGGTGCCAGAGACCCAGTACTTC.